The rows below give T cell receptor beta chains drawn from one sample of a study of CD8 T cells in Susac syndrome. TCRdb ran MiXCR on the immunoSEQ multiplex PCR reads and lists one entry per CDR3 protein. The data show about 150,000 distinct CDR3 sequences, roughly 96% seen once. Sequencing was done on a sample of CD4+ T cells from PBMCs. All receptors come from a human donor with Susac syndrome. The CDR3 runs from the conserved cysteine through the conserved F or W. A D gene is named only where the DNA matches it firmly.

>15|TRBV6-1|.
CASSEAPAGQYGYTF
>12|TRBV29-1|TRBD1
CSGSGQGSEQYF
>17|TRBV24-1|TRBD2
CATSDPSASGDTDTQYF
>13|TRBV29-1|.
CSGRSGRNTEAFF
>15|TRBV7-9|TRBD1
CASSLGTTGSYGYTF
>14|TRBV27|.
CASSLTLGAGGYTF
>15|TRBV20-1|TRBD1
CSALQGANSNQPQHF
>15|TRBV3-1|.
CASSPVSGAQETQYF
>15|TRBV4-3|TRBD2
CASSQDSGGGETQYF
>14|TRBV7-2|.
CASSSPSLGDDAFF
>14|TRBV7-6|.
CASSPGTDNSPLHF
>14|TRBV5-1|.
CASSGGPTDYGYTF
>17|TRBV15|.
CATSPRGLRSTNEKLFF
>16|TRBV5-6|.
CASSLGGQGSADTQYF
>16|TRBV6-1|TRBD2
CASRNPSGPFTDTQYF
>17|TRBV6-5|TRBD1
CASRYRGRESGANVLTF
>16|TRBV7-2|TRBD1
CASNLLGTANTGELFF
>14|TRBV4-2|.
CASSQDPGANVLTF
>15|TRBV3-1|.
CASSQDARVSYGYTF
>14|TRBV2|.
CASSEQGLNTEAFF
>14|TRBV7-3|.
CASSLNGRGTEAFF
>15|TRBV15|TRBD1
CATSSRDSRYQPQHF
>13|TRBV14|.
CASSQEWQETQYF
>15|TRBV20-1|TRBD1
CSALGQGAIGTEAFF